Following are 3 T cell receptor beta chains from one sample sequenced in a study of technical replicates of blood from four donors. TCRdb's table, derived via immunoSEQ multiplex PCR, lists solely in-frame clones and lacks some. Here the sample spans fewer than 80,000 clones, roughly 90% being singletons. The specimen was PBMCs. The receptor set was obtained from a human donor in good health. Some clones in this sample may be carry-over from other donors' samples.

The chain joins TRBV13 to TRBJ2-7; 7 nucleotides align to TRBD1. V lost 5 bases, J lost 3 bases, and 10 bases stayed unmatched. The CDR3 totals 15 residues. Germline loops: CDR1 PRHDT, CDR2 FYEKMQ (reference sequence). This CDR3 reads CASSPTPGTDYEQYF. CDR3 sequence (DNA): TGTGCCAGCAGCCCGACCCCCGGGACAGACTACGAGCAGTACTTC.

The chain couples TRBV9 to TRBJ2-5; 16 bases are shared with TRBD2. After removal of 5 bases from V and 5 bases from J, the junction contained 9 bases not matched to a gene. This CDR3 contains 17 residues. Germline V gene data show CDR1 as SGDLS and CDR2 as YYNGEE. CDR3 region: CASSAGTSGGASETQYF. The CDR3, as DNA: TGTGCCAGCAGTGCCGGGACTAGCGGGGGGGCGTCTGAGACCCAGTACTTC.

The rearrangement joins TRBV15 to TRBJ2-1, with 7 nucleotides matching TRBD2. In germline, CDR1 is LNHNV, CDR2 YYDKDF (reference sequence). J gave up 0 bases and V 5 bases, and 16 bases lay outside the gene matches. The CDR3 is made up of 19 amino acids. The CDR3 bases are TGTGCCACCAGCCCCCCTGGTAGCGGGCCACCTATCTCCTACAATGAGCAGTTCTTC. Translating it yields CATSPPGSGPPISYNEQFF.